This T cell receptor beta chain comes out of a study of neoadjuvant anti-PD-1 for oral cavity cancer. Study as a whole: Before surgery, most patients got three to four biweekly 3 mg/kg nivolumab doses.

This sample's time point: after neoadjuvant nivolumab, at surgical resection. These oral cavity squamous cell carcinomas were HPV-negative and locally advanced. Tumor libraries mostly used roughly 5 ug genomic DNA, two replicates each. Method: immunoSEQ multiplex PCR; TCRdb's copy keeps in-frame clones and lacks some. The table records tens of thousands of clones, roughly 29% of them present only once. This TCR was recovered from a person between 40 and 85 years old with oral cavity squamous cell carcinoma. Sequencing used tumor tissue, obtained after nivolumab (anti-PD-1) treatment.

The CDR3 protein is CASSSQGGIGNTIYF. The CDR3 DNA sequence: TGCGCCAGCAGCTCTCAGGGAGGTATAGGAAACACCATATATTTT. The chain recombines TRBV5-1 with TRBJ1-3, with D maybe TRBD1 (5 bases). The length of the CDR3 is 15 residues. Germline assignment: CDR1 SGHRS and CDR2 YFSETQ. Between the trimmed V and J ends, which lost 3 bases and 4 bases, there was a span of 14 bases. The variable domain in full, with the rest retrieved from reference TRBV5-1 and TRBJ1-3, is KAGVTQTPRYLIKTRGQQVTLSCSPISGHRSVSWYQQTPGQGLQFLFEYFSETQRNKGNFPGRFSGRQFSNSRSEMNVSTLELGDSALYLCASSSQGGIGNTIYFGEGSWLTVV.